This entry describes one T cell receptor (beta chain). Antigen specificity is unknown. The data were taken from a study of CD8 T cells in ankylosing spondylitis. General study points: Characteristic of ankylosing spondylitis blood, it appeared, was a TCR beta motif comprising 7 to 9 highly homologous variants.

The authors made TCR beta libraries by quantitative 5'-RACE with molecular barcodes. From the 5' RACE reads, TCRdb called clonotypes with MiXCR, one entry per CDR3 protein. The sample includes under 200,000 distinct CDR3 sequences, approximately 13% seen only once; the top ten take approximately 10%. Between the trimmed V and J ends, which lost 6 bases and 9 bases, there was a span of 21 bases. Germline CDR1 and CDR2: SGHTA and FQGNSA. This CDR3 has 15 amino acids. Sequenced sample: blood, either unsorted or a sorted T cell fraction (not recorded which). This clonotype originated in a female donor with ankylosing spondylitis or in good health (not recorded which). V gene TRBV7-2 combines with J gene TRBJ2-1, with D possibly being TRBD2 (7 bases). CDR3 loop: CASRGGGSLGGEQFF. The CDR3 nucleotides read TGTGCCAGCAGGGGGGGCGGGAGCTTAGGAGGTGAGCAGTTCTTC. The entire variable domain, with the rest obtained from reference TRBV7-2 and TRBJ2-1, is as follows: GAGVSQSPSNKVTEKGKDVELRCDPISGHTALYWYRQSLGQGLEFLIYFQGNSAPDKSGLPSDRFSAERTGGSVSTLTIQRTQQEDSAVYLCASRGGGSLGGEQFFGPGTRLTVL.